This T cell receptor beta chain was captured in a study of T cells after yellow fever vaccination. Findings of the study overall: CD4 and CD8 compartments shared a small share of clonotypes, likely from convergent recombination.

Notes on this clonotype: Antigen specificity is unknown.

A universal primer site and UMIs were added as TCR cDNA was made by 5'RACE template switching. TCRdb re-derived calls from the 5' RACE reads in MiXCR, one entry per CDR3 protein. The sample has 400,000 or so distinct CDR3 sequences; over 5% are singletons. The germline V gene encodes CDR1 DFQATT and CDR2 SNEGSKA (reference sequence). The CDR3 covers 14 residues. The V segment lost 3 bases and the J segment 3 bases; nucleotides outside the gene matches: 3. V and J are TRBV20-1 and TRBJ2-7; 12 bases are a match to TRBD2. This sample comprised PBMCs, obtained 5 days after the yellow fever booster vaccination. This receptor was identified in a man aged 25-45 years who received the YFV17D yellow fever vaccine. The CDR3 DNA is TGCAGTGCTAGGGGGACTAGCGGGTTCTACGAGCAGTACTTC. It specifies CSARGTSGFYEQYF.